One and the same sample provided the 8 T cell receptor beta chains below, sequenced in a study of blood T cell repertoires in COVID-19. The assay was immunoSEQ multiplex PCR, and TCRdb's table has in-frame clones only and misses some. The sample holds about 150,000 clones, more than 75% seen once. The sample consisted of peripheral blood. The receptors shown here come from a man in his fifties or sixties with COVID-19, enrolled during active disease.

The chain combines TRBV27 with TRBJ1-5; the D gene is possibly TRBD1 (6 bases). Germline values: CDR1 MNHEY, CDR2 SMNVEV (reference sequence). The CDR3 loop spans 15 amino acids. Between the trimmed V and J ends, which lost 5 bases and 0 bases, there was a span of 11 bases. Written as DNA, the CDR3 is TGTGCCAGCAGTGATGACAGGTATAGCAATCAGCCCCAGCATTTT. Translated, it gives CASSDDRYSNQPQHF.

The V and J genes are TRBV7-8 and TRBJ2-3; D is unresolved. The CDR3 runs to 15 residues. CDR1 and CDR2 from the germline V gene are SGHVS and FQNEAQ. The germline V and J ends were trimmed by 4 bases and 2 bases, with 13 bases remaining between them. This CDR3 is CASSYTELNTDTQYF. CDR3 in DNA: TGTGCCAGCAGCTATACAGAGCTTAACACAGATACGCAGTATTTT.

This clone was seen only a few times. This chain connects TRBV6-1 to TRBJ1-3, with a weak D call TRBD1 (6 bases). CDR3 length: 15 amino acids. Germline V lookup: CDR1 MNHNS, CDR2 SASEGT. With 8 bases removed from V and 0 bases from J, the gap between germline ends came to 14 bases. The CDR3, as DNA: TGTGCCAGCCGGGACAACACCTACTCTGGAAACACCATATATTTT. It yields the protein CASRDNTYSGNTIYF.

This chain connects TRBV28 to TRBJ1-4; the D gene is possibly TRBD1 (6 bases). CDR3 length: 14 amino acids. Germline CDR1 reads MDHEN; CDR2 reads SYDVKM. Trimming cost V 4 bases and J 4 bases, with 10 bases left between them. Here the CDR3 DNA reads TGTGCCAGCAGTTCACAGGGTCATAATGAAAAACTGTTTTTT. This translates into CASSSQGHNEKLFF. Looking up the rest from reference TRBV28 and TRBJ1-4 gives the full variable domain: DVKVTQSSRYLVKRTGEKVFLECVQDMDHENMFWYRQDPGLGLRLIYFSYDVKMKEKGDIPEGYSVSREKKERFSLILESASTNQTSMYLCASSSQGHNEKLFFGSGTQLSVL.

V is TRBV14 and J is TRBJ1-3; TRBD1 is a possible D gene (5 bases). The CDR3 sequence is 14 residues long. The germline V and J ends were trimmed by 4 bases and 4 bases, with 11 bases remaining between them. CDR1 and CDR2 from the germline V gene are SGHDN and FVKESK. The CDR3 loop reads CASSRDSWGNTIYF. CDR3 in DNA: TGTGCCAGCAGCCGCGACAGTTGGGGAAACACCATATATTTT.

The chain employs TRBV14 and TRBJ1-2; D not certain. Germline lookup yields CDR1 SGHDN and CDR2 FVKESK. Trimming pared 3 bases from V and 2 bases from J, leaving 7 bases between. This CDR3 has 13 amino acids. CDR3 coding DNA: TGTGCCAGCAGCCAGGCACAAAACTATGGCTACACCTTC. Translated, it gives CASSQAQNYGYTF.

The chain uses TRBV19 and TRBJ1-2; 7 nucleotides line up with TRBD1. V gave up 4 bases and J gave up 4 bases; unmatched junction bases: 6. This CDR3 is built from 14 residues. Germline V gene sequence: CDR1 LNHDA, CDR2 SQIVND (reference sequence). DNA for the CDR3: TGTGCCAGTAGTACATCCCGGGACAGCTATGGCTACACCTTC. This codes for CASSTSRDSYGYTF.

The V call is TRBV4-2, the J call TRBJ1-5; D unclear. This CDR3 region has 15 residues. Trimming stripped 0 bases from V and 6 bases from J, with 12 bases between. CDR1 is LGHNA and CDR2 is YNFKEQ in the germline V gene. DNA for the CDR3: TGTGCCAGCAGCCAAGATTTGGGAGGCGGTCAGCCCCAGCATTTT. Protein product: CASSQDLGGGQPQHF.